This T cell receptor (beta chain) was identified during a study of T cell clonotyping in hematopoietic cell transplantation. Overall study results and limits: Pathologically expanded recipient clonotypes increased progressively from day 30 to day 180 as diversity fell.

Comment on this clone: Antigen specificity is unknown.

Generated by immunoSEQ multiplex PCR, the TCRdb table keeps only in-frame clones and is missing some. The sample lists 25,000 to 30,000 clones; about 93% were seen once. The germline gives CDR1 SGHRS, CDR2 YFSETQ. V dropped 0 bases and J dropped 0 bases, with 7 bases sitting between them. The CDR3 covers 14 residues. The sample's time point: recipient sample about 28 days before transplant, after cytoreduction. The sequencing used peripheral blood mononuclear cells, collected before stem cell transplant. The chain links TRBV5-1 to TRBJ2-7; D is unresolved. The TCR originated in a man over 45 with acute myeloid leukemia. Some clones in this sample may be carry-over from other donors' samples. The CDR3 is CASSLEPASYEQYF. The CDR3 DNA follows: TGCGCCAGCAGCTTGGAGCCTGCCTCCTACGAGCAGTACTTC.